A single T cell receptor (beta chain) is shown here with its context. The sample comes from a study of T cells after yellow fever vaccination. Study in general: Preparing low-cell-number fractions relied on SMART-Seq v4 Ultra Low Input.

TCR cDNA was made by 5'RACE template switching, adding a universal primer site and UMIs. From the 5' RACE reads, TCRdb called clonotypes with MiXCR, one entry per CDR3 protein. The sample contains some 100,000 distinct CDR3 sequences, over 8% of which appear only once. CDR3 length: 18 amino acids. Trimming removed 4 bases at V and 1 base at J, with 19 bases between. This chain links TRBV12-3 or TRBV12-4 with TRBJ2-2; no firm D call. The starting material was CD8+ T cells not binding an NS4B(214-222) dextramer, sorted from PBMCs, obtained roughly 14 days after the first yellow fever vaccination. The receptor's source is a man between 18 and 29 years old who received the YFV17D yellow fever vaccine. As DNA, the CDR3 is TGTGCCAGCAGTTCTTCCCTATCCGACACGGGGAACACCGGGGAGCTGTTTTTT. It encodes CASSSSLSDTGNTGELFF.